Each of the 20 T cell receptor beta chains below was sequenced from the same sample in a study of persistence of HIV-infected CD4 T cells. Cells were stimulated with CMV-infected fibroblast lysates at roughly 9.1 ug/mL. CD40L-negative CD69-negative CD45RO-high memory CD4+ T cells were sorted as populations depleted of antigen-responding cells. Antigen specificity for these receptors is unknown. Sequencing used immunoSEQ version 4 in survey mode. Measured with immunoSEQ multiplex PCR; TCRdb has only the in-frame clones, and not every one. The data show some 31,000 clones, roughly four fifths seen once. The sample consisted of CD4+ T cells sorted from PBMCs after approximately 19-hour stimulation, taken from a patient who received antiretroviral therapy. Receptors were obtained from an adult man with HIV who was CMV-seropositive.

This clone was counted a single time. The chain couples TRBV19 to TRBJ1-1; 8 bases align to TRBD1. V dropped 5 bases and J dropped 1; count of bases not matched to a gene: 6. This CDR3 spans 15 amino acids. In germline, CDR1 is LNHDA, CDR2 SQIVND (reference sequence). CDR3 residues: CASSETGGSNTEAFF. DNA of the CDR3: TGTGCCAGTAGTGAAACAGGGGGTTCGAACACTGAAGCTTTCTTT.

The rearrangement joins TRBV9 to TRBJ2-7; 12 bases fit TRBD2. This CDR3 is 16 amino acids long. Germline V gives CDR1 SGDLS, CDR2 YYNGEE. V gave up 4 bases and J gave up 7 bases; unmatched junction bases: 12. CDR3: CASSPQPSGGDGEQYF. Written as DNA, the CDR3 is TGTGCCAGCAGCCCTCAACCTAGCGGGGGGGACGGGGAGCAGTACTTC. Combining the CDR3 with reference TRBV9 and TRBJ2-7 gives the whole variable domain DSGVTQTPKHLITATGQRVTLRCSPRSGDLSVYWYQQSLDQGLQFLIQYYNGEERAKGNILERFSAQQFPDLHSELNLSSLELGDSALYFCASSPQPSGGDGEQYFGPGTRLTVT.

The chain links TRBV13 to TRBJ2-3; 11 nucleotides match TRBD2. Germline CDR1 is PRHDT and CDR2 is FYEKMQ (reference sequence). V was clipped by 3 bases and J by 4 bases; unmatched bases: 6. The CDR3 has 16 amino acids. The CDR3, as DNA: TGTGCCAGCAGCTTCGGCTCTAGCGGGGGGTCAGATACGCAGTATTTT. This gives the protein CASSFGSSGGSDTQYF.

J is TRBJ2-7 and V is TRBV5-1, with no clear D. V was cut by 4 bases and J by 1 base, with 9 bases left in between. CDR1 is SGHRS, CDR2 YFSETQ, per germline. The CDR3 loop spans 13 amino acids. CDR3: CASSGSLSYEQYF. The CDR3 DNA reads TGCGCCAGCAGCGGTAGCCTTTCCTACGAGCAGTACTTC.

The table lists this clone with a few counts. This chain uses TRBV6-5 with TRBJ1-2; 8 bases agree with TRBD1. The CDR3 sequence is 13 residues long. Germline CDR1 reads MNHEY; CDR2 reads SVGAGI. V lost 5 bases to trimming and J lost 8 bases; unmatched junction nucleotides: 7. CDR3 residues: CASSPTGGWGYTF. The CDR3 region has the DNA TGTGCCAGCAGTCCCACAGGGGGTTGGGGCTACACCTTC.

The chain joins TRBV12-3 or TRBV12-4 to TRBJ2-7; D uncertain. V lost 2 bases and J 4 bases, leaving 6 bases between the germline ends. The CDR3 totals 12 residues. CDR3 coding DNA: TGTGCCAGCAGTTTAATTTCTTACGAGCAGTACTTC. Translating it yields CASSLISYEQYF.

The CDR3 loop is CASSQEGGGGEKLFF. Written as DNA, the CDR3 is TGCGCCAGCAGCCAAGAAGGAGGGGGCGGTGAAAAACTGTTTTTT. The genes are TRBV4-3 and TRBJ1-4; 7 bases are shared with TRBD1. CDR1 LGHNA and CDR2 YSLEER come from the germline V gene. After removal of 0 bases from V and 7 bases from J, the junction contained 5 bases not matched to a gene. This CDR3 has 15 residues.

The chain uses TRBV5-5 and TRBJ1-5, with D tentatively TRBD1 (5 bases). The V end was cut by 4 bases, the J end by 2 bases, with 13 bases between. This CDR3 is built from 15 residues. The germline CDR1 and CDR2 sequences are SGHKS and YYEKEE (reference sequence). CDR3 nucleotide sequence: TGTGCCAGCAGCCTGACAGTTAGTGGCAATCAGCCCCAGCATTTT. As protein: CASSLTVSGNQPQHF.

The rearrangement links TRBV18 to TRBJ1-1; D perhaps matches TRBD1 (6 bases). V gave up 5 bases and J gave up 1 base, with 8 bases separating them. Germline-derived CDR1 and CDR2 are KGHSH and LQKENI. This CDR3 has 13 amino acids. This CDR3 is CASSSGQNTEAFF. Written as DNA, the CDR3 is TGTGCCAGCTCATCGGGACAGAACACTGAAGCTTTCTTT.

V usage is TRBV6-5 and J usage is TRBJ2-3; 8 nucleotides line up with TRBD1. Trimming at V came to 5 bases and at J to 5 bases, leaving 6 bases not matched to a gene. Germline CDR1 MNHEY, CDR2 SVGAGI. The CDR3 extends over 14 amino acids. CDR3 coding DNA: TGTGCCAGCAGTAATTACAGGGGGGTAGATACGCAGTATTTT. This codes for CASSNYRGVDTQYF.

J is TRBJ1-2 and V is TRBV27; the D is unclear. The CDR3 has 13 residues. V lost 9 bases to trimming and J lost 5 bases, with 16 bases between them. CDR1 and CDR2 (germline): MNHEY, SMNVEV (reference sequence). CDR3 residues: CASKLGAGYGYTF. CDR3 nucleotides: TGTGCCAGTAAGCTCGGTGCTGGGTATGGCTACACCTTC.

In nucleotides, the CDR3 is TGTGCCAGCAGCCCCCAGGGACACCCTAATTCACCCCTCCACTTT. It encodes CASSPQGHPNSPLHF. The rearrangement uses TRBV7-6 and TRBJ1-6, with D perhaps TRBD1 (6 bases). The germline V gene encodes CDR1 SGHVS and CDR2 FNYEAQ. V dropped 5 bases and J dropped 6 bases, with 14 bases sitting between them. The CDR3 is 15 amino acids.

This clone occurred a few times. The chain uses TRBV6-5 and TRBJ1-5; weak D call: TRBD1 (5 bases). The CDR3 has 13 amino acids. The V and J ends lost 7 bases and 4 bases respectively, with 11 bases between them. Germline-derived CDR1 and CDR2 are MNHEY and SVGAGI. CDR3 sequence reads: CASTGGMNQPQHF. The CDR3 region has the DNA TGTGCCAGCACCGGGGGGATGAATCAGCCCCAGCATTTT.

This clone was found once. The chain joins TRBV2 to TRBJ1-2, with 9 nucleotides matching TRBD1. The V gene end was trimmed by 6 bases and the J gene end by 4 bases; junction bases not matched to a gene: 6. CDR1 and CDR2 from the germline V gene are SNHLY and FYNNEI. The CDR3 covers 14 residues. The CDR3 region is CASRDGGQGYGYTF. In DNA, the CDR3 is TGTGCCAGCAGAGATGGGGGACAGGGCTATGGCTACACCTTC.

This clone has only a few counts. CDR3 sequence (DNA): TGTGCCAGCAGCTTGGACTCACTGGGCAGCCACTATAATTCACCCCTCCACTTT. Encoded protein: CASSLDSLGSHYNSPLHF. This chain joins TRBV5-4 and TRBJ1-6; D not certain. The ends were cut back, 0 bases at V and 3 bases at J, with 16 bases in the middle. Germline CDR1 and CDR2: SGHNT and YYREEE (reference sequence). This CDR3 contains 18 residues.

The V gene is TRBV7-9, the J gene TRBJ1-1; the D gene is possibly TRBD1 (5 bases). Germline CDR1 is SEHNR and CDR2 is FQNEAQ (reference sequence). The germline V and J ends were trimmed by 5 bases and 5 bases, with 9 bases remaining between them. The CDR3 covers 12 residues. The CDR3 region has the DNA TGTGCCAGCAGCAGCTCAGGGACTGAAGCTTTCTTT. It yields the protein CASSSSGTEAFF.

The chain uses TRBV5-3 and TRBJ1-5; TRBD1 aligns across 9 bases. TRBV5-3 is flagged as an ORF with uncertain function. J gave up 10 bases and V 6 bases, and 35 bases lay outside the gene matches. The CDR3 is 22 residues long. The CDR3 nucleotides read TGTGCCAGAATGCAGTGGGGACAGGGTCTTTGTAGTCGAAGCCCTCAGGTAGGACCCCAGCATTTT. It is translated as CARMQWGQGLCSRSPQVGPQHF.

Worth noting for this clone: In this CDR3 the conserved last residue, phenylalanine or tryptophan, is missing, so a read error is likely. The rearrangement uses TRBV12-3 or TRBV12-4 and TRBJ1-6, with D possibly matching TRBD1 (6 bases). The CDR3 is made up of 13 amino acids. V was trimmed by 6 bases and J by 7 bases, leaving 10 bases between them. This CDR3 is CASSRTANSPLHS. As DNA, the CDR3 is TGTGCCAGCAGCCGGACAGCCAATTCACCCCTCCACTCT.

This chain links TRBV7-9 with TRBJ2-2, with TRBD2 matching 8 bases. The V and J ends lost 4 bases and 4 bases, in that order; junction bases with no gene match: 17. Germline V gene data show CDR1 as SEHNR and CDR2 as FQNEAQ (reference sequence). CDR3 length: 19 amino acids. The CDR3, as DNA: TGTGCCAGCAGCTCTGGACAGCGGGGGTCTTCAGCATTCACCGGGGAGCTGTTTTTT. It specifies CASSSGQRGSSAFTGELFF.

The chain uses TRBV28 and TRBJ1-2; D gene uncertain. Germline CDR1 is MDHEN and CDR2 is SYDVKM. Trimming left V 6 bases short and J 8 bases short, with 7 bases between. This CDR3 has 10 residues. This CDR3 is CASSHVGYTF. CDR3 DNA sequence: TGTGCCAGCAGCCACGTAGGCTACACCTTC.